This T cell receptor beta chain is from a study of T cell changes during pregnancy in multiple sclerosis (dated 2019 in TCRdb). In terms of the full investigation: Changes in the T cell repertoire over the course of pregnancy were examined in this study in women with multiple sclerosis.

In this sample, this clone turned up a few times. The antigen it binds to is not known. Per-base quality was not reported, and no clone a single base away is much larger than it. Ends trimmed: V by 5 bases, J by 3 bases; bases unmatched to a gene: 8. From a lookup of the germline V gene, CDR1 and CDR2 are KGHSH and LQKENI. Measured from the cysteine to the phenylalanine, the CDR3 is 15 residues long. Kept here is only the CDR3 DNA, which spans 45 bases and is read in frame from base 1. Receptor libraries were prepared by the immunoSEQ multiplex PCR assay. What TCRdb holds here is the immuneACCESS table cut down to in-frame rearrangements. Part of the clones is not present; checked against another copy, under half of the missing clones reflect an unresolved V gene, and the others are unexplained. In this sample the table shows some 67,000 clones, about 90% of which occur a single time. Clones ranked in the top ten supply more than 1.1% of the sample.

The material sequenced was peripheral blood, taken after pregnancy. The receptor was isolated from a female donor with multiple sclerosis, enrolled in a pregnancy study. The chain links TRBV18 with TRBJ1-1, and 8 bases in between align with TRBD1. The CDR3 region has the sequence CASSSFSDRDTEAFF. The bases are TGTGCCAGCTCATCATTCTCGGACAGGGACACTGAAGCTTTCTTT. Where the CDR3 stops, the reference TRBV18 and TRBJ1-1 genes take over; the full variable domain is NAGVMQNPRHLVRRRGQEARLRCSPMKGHSHVYWYRQLPEEGLKFMVYLQKENIIDESGMPKERFSAEFPKEGPSILRIQQVVRGDSAAYFCASSSFSDRDTEAFFGQGTRLTVV.